The 18 T cell receptor beta chains reported below all come from one sample, sequenced in a study of blood T cell repertoires in COVID-19. The data were produced by immunoSEQ multiplex PCR, yet TCRdb's version contains in-frame clones alone and is incomplete. The sample carries around 230,000 clones, around 86% recorded once. The sample was peripheral blood. The receptors here all came from a woman aged 60-70 years with active or convalescent COVID-19.

The V and J genes are TRBV19 and TRBJ1-1, with D possibly TRBD1 on 5 matching bases. The CDR3 consists of 15 residues. Germline V gives CDR1 LNHDA, CDR2 SQIVND (reference sequence). V was cut by 7 bases and J by 1 base, with 16 bases left in between. CDR3 loop: CASKGLDTPNTEAFF. CDR3 in DNA: TGTGCCAGTAAGGGGTTGGACACCCCGAACACTGAAGCTTTCTTT.

The gene calls are TRBV6-5 and TRBJ1-2; unclear D gene. The V end was cut by 10 bases, the J end by 4 bases, with 16 bases between. Germline CDR1 MNHEY, CDR2 SVGAGI. This CDR3 comprises 13 residues. CDR3 sequence: CATYEGLAYGYTF. CDR3 nucleotide sequence: TGTGCCACCTACGAGGGCCTAGCCTATGGCTACACCTTC.

The chain joins TRBV6-5 to TRBJ2-1, with 10 bases lining up with TRBD2. The CDR3 loop spans 14 amino acids. Germline V gives CDR1 MNHEY, CDR2 SVGAGI. Germline trimming cut 8 bases from V and 3 bases from J; bases unmatched to any gene: 4. CDR3 coding DNA: TGTGCCAGCCAAAGCGGGGGGGGCTACAATGAGCAGTTCTTC. It codes for CASQSGGGYNEQFF.

The chain employs TRBV6-6 and TRBJ1-6; 8 nucleotides line up with TRBD1. In germline, CDR1 is MNHNY, CDR2 SVGAGI (reference sequence). The CDR3 covers 17 residues. Unmatched junction bases numbered 12, after V lost 6 bases and J lost 5 bases. CDR3 in amino acids: CASSRNPGTGDNSPLHF. The CDR3 bases are TGTGCCAGCAGCCGAAACCCTGGGACAGGCGATAATTCACCCCTCCACTTT.

The rearrangement links TRBV7-9 to TRBJ2-2; 12 nucleotides line up with TRBD2. Germline values: CDR1 SEHNR, CDR2 FQNEAQ (reference sequence). Losses at the gene ends were 5 bases for V and 4 bases for J; bases not matched to a gene: 11. There are 18 residues in the CDR3. CDR3 DNA sequence: TGTGCCAGCAGCCCCCGGACTAGCGGGGCCTCGAGCACCGGGGAGCTGTTTTTT. Translating it yields CASSPRTSGASSTGELFF.

The rearrangement uses TRBV7-9 and TRBJ1-3; D uncertain. V dropped 3 bases and J dropped 2 bases, with 8 bases sitting between them. Germline loops: CDR1 SEHNR, CDR2 FQNEAQ (reference sequence). This CDR3 comprises 14 residues. The CDR3 DNA reads as TGTGCCAGCAGCTTCGCGGAGGCTGGAAACACCATATATTTT. It specifies CASSFAEAGNTIYF.

This chain uses TRBV9 with TRBJ2-1; TRBD2 matches at 14 bases. The junction had 4 bases not matched to a gene; V was cut back by 4 bases and J by 4 bases. The CDR3 has 16 amino acids. The V gene's germline CDR1 is SGDLS and CDR2 YYNGEE. CDR3 protein: CASSWTSGGIYNEQFF. The CDR3 bases are TGTGCCAGCAGCTGGACTAGCGGGGGGATTTACAATGAGCAGTTCTTC.

This clone occurred once. The CDR3 protein is CASSYKGQNEKLFF. CDR3 DNA sequence: TGTGCCAGCAGTTACAAGGGGCAGAATGAAAAACTGTTTTTT. This chain connects TRBV6-2 or TRBV6-3 to TRBJ1-4; weak D call: TRBD1 (5 bases). The CDR3 is made up of 14 amino acids. Trimming cost V 2 bases and J 5 bases, with 9 bases left between them. In germline, CDR1 is MNHEY, CDR2 SVGEGT.

V and J are TRBV14 and TRBJ1-1; D call uncertain. The germline V gene encodes CDR1 SGHDN and CDR2 FVKESK. The V gene lost 4 bases and the J gene lost 6 bases, with 9 bases spanning the gap. CDR3 length equals 12 residues. CDR3: CASSPQESEAFF. CDR3 in DNA: TGTGCCAGCAGCCCGCAAGAGTCTGAAGCTTTCTTT.

This clone showed up many times. V and J are TRBV2 and TRBJ2-3, with a possible D match to TRBD2 (6 bases). CDR1 and CDR2 from the germline V gene are SNHLY and FYNNEI. The V end was cut by 6 bases, the J end by 0 bases, with 16 bases between. The CDR3 contains 16 residues. Here the CDR3 DNA reads TGTGCCAGCAGGAACTCGGGCGGGGTGAGCACAGATACGCAGTATTTT. Translated, it gives CASRNSGGVSTDTQYF.

As to this clone: Distinct nucleotide sequences in the sample also encode this CDR3. The gene calls are TRBV6-5 and TRBJ1-1; D is ambiguous. The germline V gene has CDR1 MNHEY and CDR2 SVGAGI. There are 14 residues in the CDR3. The germline V and J ends were trimmed by 0 bases and 1 base, with 6 bases remaining between them. The CDR3, as DNA: TGTGCCAGCAGTTACTCCACGGGGAACACTGAAGCTTTCTTT. This gives the protein CASSYSTGNTEAFF.

The CDR3: CGAGSNEKLFF. CDR3 in DNA: TGCGGCGCCGGGTCTAATGAAAAACTGTTTTTT. The genes are TRBV10-2 and TRBJ1-4; no clear D gene. Germline V gene lookup returns CDR1 WSHSY and CDR2 SAAADI. This CDR3 comprises 11 residues.

The V call is TRBV6-2 or TRBV6-3, the J call TRBJ2-7; a weak D match, TRBD2 (5 bases). The CDR3 spans 13 residues. Germline CDR1 is MNHEY and CDR2 is SVGEGT. The germline V and J ends were trimmed by 6 bases and 3 bases, with 12 bases remaining between them. The CDR3 sequence is CASSFGNNYEQYF. The CDR3 nucleotides read TGTGCCAGCAGCTTCGGGAACAACTACGAGCAGTACTTC.

The chain recombines TRBV19 with TRBJ1-5; D gene uncertain. The germline V gene has CDR1 LNHDA and CDR2 SQIVND (reference sequence). CDR3 length: 16 residues. Trimming removed 1 base at V and 5 bases at J, with 15 bases between. In DNA form, the CDR3 reads TGTGCCAGTAGTATAGTTATCGGGGAGTTAGATCAGCCCCAGCATTTT. This gives the protein CASSIVIGELDQPQHF.

This clone came up a few times. V is TRBV28 and J is TRBJ2-1; 10 nucleotides line up with TRBD1. The trim removed 6 bases at V and 6 bases at J, leaving 8 bases unmatched. This CDR3 is built from 15 residues. CDR1 and CDR2 (germline): MDHEN, SYDVKM. This CDR3 reads CASSGTGQGFNEQFF. CDR3 nucleotides: TGTGCCAGCAGCGGTACGGGACAGGGGTTCAATGAGCAGTTCTTC.

The chain links TRBV29-1 to TRBJ1-3; the match to TRBD1 covers 7 bases. The CDR3 sequence is 13 residues long. After removal of 7 bases from V and 4 bases from J, the junction contained 7 bases not matched to a gene. Per germline, CDR1 SQVTM and CDR2 ANQGSEA. The CDR3 region has the DNA TGCAGCGCATTCGGGACAGCCGGAAACACCATATATTTT. Amino acid sequence: CSAFGTAGNTIYF.

V usage is TRBV14 and J usage is TRBJ2-2; TRBD1 is a possible D gene (5 bases). The CDR3 contains 14 residues. Germline assignment: CDR1 SGHDN and CDR2 FVKESK. V shed 5 bases and J shed 0 bases, with 7 bases lying between them. CDR3 nucleotides: TGTGCCAGCAGCAGACAGACGAACACCGGGGAGCTGTTTTTT. Its protein is CASSRQTNTGELFF.

This sequence joins TRBV6-6 and TRBJ1-1, with TRBD1 identical over 8 bases. Trimming took 6 bases from V and 1 from J; bases not matched to a gene: 4. This CDR3 spans 14 amino acids. The germline V gene has CDR1 MNHNY and CDR2 SVGAGI (reference sequence). CDR3 in amino acids: CASSQTGANTEAFF. Written as DNA, the CDR3 is TGTGCCAGCAGCCAGACAGGGGCGAACACTGAAGCTTTCTTT.